This record covers a single T cell receptor beta chain. Antigen unknown. Produced via immunoSEQ multiplex PCR; TCRdb's table is partial and in-frame only. The table records over 30,000 clones, around nine tenths of them present only once. Time point defined: week 47, end of study. The content of each vaccine dose was 300 ug of mutant IDH1 20-mer peptide, and topical imiquimod accompanied it. This sample is part of a study of a mutant IDH1 vaccine in newly diagnosed glioma. Study at large: Commencement of vaccination occurred 4-6 weeks following radiotherapy alone, or concurrently with temozolomide cycles. Former treatment meant radiotherapy, temozolomide, or both; the majority had gotten both.

Germline CDR1 and CDR2: SGHRS and YFSETQ. Trimming removed 2 bases from V and 4 bases from J, with 12 bases in between. The CDR3 has 14 amino acids. This TCR was sampled from a woman aged 25 to 39 with glioma. The V call is TRBV5-1, the J call TRBJ1-1; tentative D call: TRBD1 (6 bases). This specimen was PBMCs, taken from a glioma patient whose treatment included an IDH1 peptide vaccine. CDR3 sequence: CASSLQGEGTEAFF. In DNA form, the CDR3 reads TGCGCCAGCAGCTTACAGGGTGAGGGCACTGAAGCTTTCTTT.